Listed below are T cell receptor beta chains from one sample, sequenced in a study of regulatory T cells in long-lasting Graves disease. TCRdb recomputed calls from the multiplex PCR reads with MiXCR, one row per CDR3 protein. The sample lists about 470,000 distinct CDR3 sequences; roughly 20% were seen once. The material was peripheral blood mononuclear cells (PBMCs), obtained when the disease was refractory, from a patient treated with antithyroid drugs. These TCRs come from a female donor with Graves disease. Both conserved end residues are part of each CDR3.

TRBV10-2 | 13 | CASRLAAPETQYF
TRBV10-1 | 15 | CASSGTGTENYEQYF
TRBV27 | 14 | CASSPWGSGEKLFF
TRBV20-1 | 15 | CSANPGTSGSYEQYF
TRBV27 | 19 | CASSLSSGSVGTVNYGYTF
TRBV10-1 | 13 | CASNRRGSYEQYF
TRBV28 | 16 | CASSPVHVAANYGYTF
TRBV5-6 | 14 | CASSLPGRGETQYF
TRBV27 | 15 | CASSLYPASNQPQHF
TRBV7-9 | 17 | CASSPSPYRGRTDEQYF
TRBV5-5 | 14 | CASSLPGSTKGYTF
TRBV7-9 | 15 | CASRGEGGSSYEQYF
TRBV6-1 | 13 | CASSVPGAPEAFF
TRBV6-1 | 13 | CASRDIQHQPQHF
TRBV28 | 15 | CASSIGTSGSNEQFF
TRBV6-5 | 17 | CASSSLGGRTAYNEQFF
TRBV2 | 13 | CASNPDGGETQYF
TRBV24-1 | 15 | CATSEGGQRINTQYF
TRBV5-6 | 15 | CASSLGTGTGNTIYF
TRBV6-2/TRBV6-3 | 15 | CASRDRGSYNSPLHF
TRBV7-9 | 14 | CASSLPGSTDTQYF
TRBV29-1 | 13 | CSVTSDQKYEQYF
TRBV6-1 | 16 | CASSPSLDSGTDTQYF
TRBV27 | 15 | CASSFKDRFGTEAFF
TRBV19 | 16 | CASNGQGVFGNQPQHF
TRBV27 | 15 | CASSLSFSVWETQYF
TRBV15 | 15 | CATSRDRGRANEQFF
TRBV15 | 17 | CATSREGGGTSLRGQYF
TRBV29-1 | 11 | CSVADVDGYTF
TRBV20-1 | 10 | CRQQGAQAFF
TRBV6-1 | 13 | CASMEAGGYEQYF
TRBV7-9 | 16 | CASSLEGGKNTGELFF
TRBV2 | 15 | CASSEVLRLAGELFF
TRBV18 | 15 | CASSPFGGAVTEAFF
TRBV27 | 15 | CASRAGRAVTTEAFF
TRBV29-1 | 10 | CSAGDYEQYF
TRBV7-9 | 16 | CASSPDGTGGDYGYTF
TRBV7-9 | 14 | CASSLLGPNTEAFF
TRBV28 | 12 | CASSSGGSPLHF
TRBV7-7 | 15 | CASSFSGAGANVLTF
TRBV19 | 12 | CASSAGTYEQYF
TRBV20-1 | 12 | CSAGQGPPEAFF
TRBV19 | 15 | CASRTLLDVGYGYTF
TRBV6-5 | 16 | CASSSRTGVLNTEAFF
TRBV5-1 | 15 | CASSQDRWNTGELFF
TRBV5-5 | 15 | CASSWGQYSNQPQHF
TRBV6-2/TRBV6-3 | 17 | CASSSQLEGGRRYEQYF
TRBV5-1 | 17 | CASRDSAVGGISYEQYF
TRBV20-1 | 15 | CSARDPGSQNTEAFF
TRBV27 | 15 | CASRTEQGIVETQYF
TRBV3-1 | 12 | CASSHARAEQFF
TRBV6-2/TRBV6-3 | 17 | CASSYWVAGDGTGELFF
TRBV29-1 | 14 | CSVEGTSEAYEQYF
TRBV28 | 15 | CASSPVLPTGWDYTF
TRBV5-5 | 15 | CASSLWGRASDEQYF
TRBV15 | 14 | CATSILTWSNEQYF
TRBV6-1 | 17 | CASSPGGGLGTNSPLHF